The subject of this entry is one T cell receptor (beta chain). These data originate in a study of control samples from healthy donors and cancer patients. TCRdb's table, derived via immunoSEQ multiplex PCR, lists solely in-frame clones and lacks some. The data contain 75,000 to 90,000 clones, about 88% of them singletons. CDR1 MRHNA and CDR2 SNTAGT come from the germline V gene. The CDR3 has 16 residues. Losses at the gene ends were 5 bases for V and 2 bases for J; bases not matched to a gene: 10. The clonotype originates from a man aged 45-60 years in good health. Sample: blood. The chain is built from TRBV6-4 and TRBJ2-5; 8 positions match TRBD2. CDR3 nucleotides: TGTGCCAGCAGTCCCCTCGGGGGGGCCCCGCAAGAGACCCAGTACTTC. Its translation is CASSPLGGAPQETQYF.